These 18 T cell receptor beta chains came from one sample sequenced in a study of radiotherapy plus CTLA-4 blockade in lung cancer. TCRdb keeps only in-frame clones here, not all; method: immunoSEQ multiplex PCR. Of more than 100,000 clones detected, 80% to 90% appear once; the ten largest clones hold 6.9%. This material consisted of peripheral blood, taken from a patient treated with radiotherapy plus ipilimumab. The receptor source for this set is a human donor with non-small cell lung cancer that progressed on radiotherapy plus ipilimumab.

This clone was seen once. V gene TRBV5-5 combines with J gene TRBJ1-2; 8 bases map to TRBD1. V gave up 1 base and J gave up 6 bases; unmatched junction bases: 14. The CDR3 has 17 residues. Germline assignment: CDR1 SGHKS and CDR2 YYEKEE (reference sequence). CDR3 DNA: TGTGCCAGCAGCTTGCGAGGGGACAGGAGTAGGACTGATGGCTACACCTTC. It is translated as CASSLRGDRSRTDGYTF.

V usage is TRBV18 and J usage is TRBJ1-1; maybe TRBD1 (5 bases). Per the germline V gene, CDR1 is KGHSH and CDR2 is LQKENI. The V end lost 6 bases, the J end lost 4 bases, and 24 bases lay between the germline ends. There are 17 residues in the CDR3. The CDR3 sequence: CASSERSAGRIITEAFF. CDR3 in DNA: TGTGCCAGCTCCGAGAGATCGGCAGGGCGAATAATCACTGAAGCTTTCTTT.

The chain uses TRBV30 and TRBJ1-1; 7 positions agree with TRBD1. The CDR3 spans 15 residues. Trimming at V came to 2 bases and at J to 4 bases, leaving 10 bases not matched to a gene. Per the germline V gene, CDR1 is GTSNPN and CDR2 is SVGIG (reference sequence). The DNA of the CDR3 is TGTGCCTGGAGTCCCCCCGACAGGGATCTCACTGAAGCTTTCTTT. It is translated as CAWSPPDRDLTEAFF. Complete variable domain (other parts from reference TRBV30 and TRBJ1-1): SQTIHQWPATLVQPVGSPLSLECTVEGTSNPNLYWYRQAAGRGLQLLFYSVGIGQISSEVPQNLSASRPQDRQFILSSKKLLLSDSGFYLCAWSPPDRDLTEAFFGQGTRLTVV.

J is TRBJ1-1 and V is TRBV30, with 7 bases lining up with TRBD1. The germline V gene encodes CDR1 GTSNPN and CDR2 SVGIG (reference sequence). V dropped 2 bases and J dropped 6; count of bases not matched to a gene: 3. CDR3 length equals 12 residues. Here the CDR3 DNA reads TGTGCCTGGAGTCCTCAGGGGGCTGAAGCTTTCTTT. It specifies CAWSPQGAEAFF.

V usage is TRBV6-5 and J usage is TRBJ1-1, with D perhaps matching TRBD1 (6 bases). Deletions cut 6 bases from V and 5 bases from J, with 10 bases between. Germline CDR1 MNHEY, CDR2 SVGAGI. The CDR3 covers 12 residues. CDR3 nucleotides: TGTGCCAGCAGCCGGGGACAAACTGAAGCTTTCTTT. The encoded protein is CASSRGQTEAFF.

This sequence joins TRBV7-6 and TRBJ2-7, with 12 bases identical to TRBD1. The V gene end was trimmed by 5 bases and the J gene end by 3 bases; junction bases not matched to a gene: 5. This CDR3 has 15 residues. Germline CDR1 and CDR2: SGHVS and FNYEAQ. The CDR3 sequence is CASSSGTGGVYEQYF. CDR3 nucleotides: TGTGCCAGCAGCAGCGGGACAGGGGGCGTCTACGAGCAGTACTTC.

As for this clone: This same CDR3 is encoded by further DNA sequences in the sample. This chain links TRBV5-1 with TRBJ2-7; possible D gene TRBD2, 5 bases. Trimming cost V 4 bases and J 7 bases, with 24 bases left between them. CDR1 is SGHRS, CDR2 YFSETQ, per germline. The CDR3 is 16 residues long. The CDR3: CASSLRGIGGPGEQYF. CDR3 DNA: TGCGCCAGCAGCCTACGAGGGATTGGAGGCCCGGGGGAGCAGTACTTC.

This chain connects TRBV25-1 to TRBJ1-1; TRBD1 agrees at 7 bases. Germline lookup yields CDR1 MGHDK and CDR2 SYGVNS. The length of the CDR3 is 17 residues. The ends lost 2 bases at V and 0 bases at J; junction bases unmatched: 9. In DNA, the CDR3 is TGTGCCAGCAGTGAACCGCAGGGGGGCAAAATGAACACTGAAGCTTTCTTT. Its translation: CASSEPQGGKMNTEAFF.

The rearrangement joins TRBV6-6 to TRBJ2-1, with a weak D call TRBD2 (5 bases). CDR3 length equals 14 residues. Looked up from germline, CDR1 is MNHNY and CDR2 is SVGAGI (reference sequence). The ends were cut back, 10 bases at V and 3 bases at J, with 16 bases in the middle. The CDR3 protein is CATRTPGLYNEQFF. For the CDR3, the DNA is TGTGCCACCAGAACCCCCGGACTCTACAATGAGCAGTTCTTC.

V and J are TRBV2 and TRBJ2-3, with TRBD2 as a possible D gene (6 bases). The CDR3 extends over 15 amino acids. V lost 2 bases to trimming and J lost 2 bases, with 11 bases between them. Germline V CDR1 and CDR2: SNHLY, FYNNEI. The CDR3 is CASSEMGTYTDTQYF. In nucleotides, the CDR3 is TGTGCCAGCAGTGAAATGGGGACTTACACAGATACGCAGTATTTT.

A word on this clone: The sample carries other DNA sequences with the same CDR3. The chain links TRBV2 to TRBJ1-4, with 7 bases lining up with TRBD1. Germline assignment: CDR1 SNHLY and CDR2 FYNNEI. J lost 4 bases, V lost 1 base, and 0 bases had no gene match. The CDR3 totals 14 residues. The CDR3 DNA reads TGTGCCAGCAGTGAAGGGGACAGTAATGAAAAACTGTTTTTT. Translated, it gives CASSEGDSNEKLFF.

Only a few counts were recorded for this clone. The genes are TRBV18 and TRBJ2-7, with 8 bases identical to TRBD1. J was trimmed by 5 bases and V by 3 bases; bases with no gene match: 9. Germline V gene lookup returns CDR1 KGHSH and CDR2 LQKENI. This CDR3 has 15 residues. Here the CDR3 DNA reads TGTGCCAGCTCACCGTCGGGGACAGGTTTCCACGAGCAGTACTTC. Amino acids: CASSPSGTGFHEQYF.

The chain joins TRBV11-1 to TRBJ1-1; unclear D gene. Trimming pared 5 bases from V and 7 bases from J, leaving 11 bases between. The CDR3 extends over 12 amino acids. Looked up from germline, CDR1 is SGHAT and CDR2 is FQDESV (reference sequence). CDR3 residues: CASSPNSLEAFF. The CDR3 nucleotides read TGTGCCAGCAGCCCGAACTCCCTTGAAGCTTTCTTT. Together with reference TRBV11-1 and TRBJ1-1, the CDR3 gives the full variable domain: EAEVAQSPRYKITEKSQAVAFWCDPISGHATLYWYRQILGQGPELLVQFQDESVVDDSQLPKDRFSAERLKGVDSTLKIQPAELGDSAMYLCASSPNSLEAFFGQGTRLTVV.

The CDR3 sequence: CASSSPGLAGGETQYF. CDR3 DNA: TGTGCCAGTAGTTCACCAGGACTAGCGGGAGGAGAGACCCAGTACTTC. The chain recombines TRBV19 with TRBJ2-5, with 14 bases fitting TRBD2. The J segment lost 4 bases and the V segment lost 5 bases, leaving 6 bases of the junction unmatched. The V gene's germline CDR1 is LNHDA and CDR2 SQIVND (reference sequence). CDR3 length equals 16 residues. The whole variable domain, filled in from reference TRBV19 and TRBJ2-5, reads DGGITQSPKYLFRKEGQNVTLSCEQNLNHDAMYWYRQDPGQGLRLIYYSQIVNDFQKGDIAEGYSVSREKKESFPLTVTSAQKNPTAFYLCASSSPGLAGGETQYFGPGTRLLVL.

V is TRBV6-5 and J is TRBJ2-1; TRBD1 aligns across 7 bases. From germline, CDR1 is MNHEY and CDR2 SVGAGI. The CDR3 totals 13 residues. The V segment lost 11 bases and the J segment 6 bases; nucleotides outside the gene matches: 10. The CDR3 region is CAAGTAYVNEQFF. CDR3 nucleotides: TGTGCCGCCGGGACAGCCTACGTCAATGAGCAGTTCTTC.

The chain joins TRBV11-3 to TRBJ2-7, with 10 bases matching TRBD1. The germline gives CDR1 SGHNT, CDR2 YENEEA. V was clipped by 11 bases and J by 3 bases; unmatched bases: 16. The CDR3 loop spans 16 amino acids. The CDR3 DNA sequence: TGTGCCGGCACCCCCCTGACAGGGGGCAAGATCTACGAGCAGTACTTC. As protein: CAGTPLTGGKIYEQYF. The full variable domain, with the rest looked up from reference TRBV11-3 and TRBJ2-7, is EAGVVQSPRYKIIEKKQPVAFWCNPISGHNTLYWYLQNLGQGPELLIRYENEEAVDDSQLPKDRFSAERLKGVDSTLKIQPAELGDSAVYLCAGTPLTGGKIYEQYFGPGTRLTVT.

The V and J genes are TRBV5-1 and TRBJ2-6, with D possibly being TRBD2 (6 bases). CDR1 is SGHRS and CDR2 is YFSETQ in the germline V gene. V was pared by 5 bases and J by 4 bases, with 19 bases between. The CDR3 covers 17 residues. The CDR3: CASSTGVAQAGANVLTF. The DNA for the CDR3 is TGCGCCAGCAGTACGGGGGTTGCGCAAGCAGGGGCCAACGTCCTGACTTTC.

J is TRBJ2-2 and V is TRBV7-9; D perhaps matches TRBD1 (6 bases). This CDR3 is built from 14 residues. V lost 3 bases and J lost 7, with 12 bases in between. Per the germline V gene, CDR1 is SEHNR and CDR2 is FQNEAQ (reference sequence). This CDR3 reads CASSFQGSVGELFF. CDR3 sequence (DNA): TGTGCCAGCAGCTTCCAGGGGAGCGTCGGGGAGCTGTTTTTT.